These 17 T cell receptor beta chains came from one sample sequenced in a study of blood T cell repertoires in COVID-19. Clones were read by immunoSEQ multiplex PCR, and TCRdb kept only the in-frame ones, dropping some. The data hold 240,000 or so clones, with approximately 85% observed a single time. The source material was PBMCs or T cells enriched from blood (not recorded which). The source is a woman aged 45-65 years who had recovered from COVID-19.

DNA of the CDR3: TGTGCCAGTAGTCCAGAAGGACAGCGTCTCTCTGGGGCCAACGTCCTGACTTTC. This encodes CASSPEGQRLSGANVLTF. The V call is TRBV19, the J call TRBJ2-6; tentative D call: TRBD1 (6 bases). Germline values: CDR1 LNHDA, CDR2 SQIVND (reference sequence). This CDR3 region has 18 residues. V was trimmed by 5 bases and J by 0 bases, leaving 17 bases between them. Combining the CDR3 with reference TRBV19 and TRBJ2-6 gives the whole variable domain DGGITQSPKYLFRKEGQNVTLSCEQNLNHDAMYWYRQDPGQGLRLIYYSQIVNDFQKGDIAEGYSVSREKKESFPLTVTSAQKNPTAFYLCASSPEGQRLSGANVLTFGAGSRLTVL.

The gene calls are TRBV15 and TRBJ2-1; tentatively, D is TRBD2 (5 bases). The germline V and J ends were trimmed by 0 bases and 8 bases, with 8 bases remaining between them. CDR1 and CDR2 (germline): LNHNV, YYDKDF (reference sequence). The CDR3 runs to 13 residues. DNA for the CDR3: TGTGCCACCAGCAGAGATCTGCGGGATGAGCAGTTCTTC. It codes for CATSRDLRDEQFF.

This clone turned up a few times. The chain has TRBV5-4 and TRBJ2-2; D is perhaps TRBD1 (6 bases). Trimming took 2 bases from V and 2 from J, leaving 13 bases between them. This CDR3 is 16 amino acids long. Germline loops: CDR1 SGHNT, CDR2 YYREEE (reference sequence). Here the CDR3 reads CASSFPGHPNTGELFF. For the CDR3, the DNA is TGTGCCAGCAGCTTTCCGGGACACCCAAACACCGGGGAGCTGTTTTTT.

The rearrangement links TRBV6-2 or TRBV6-3 to TRBJ1-1; 9 bases line up with TRBD1. This CDR3 is 16 amino acids long. V lost 3 bases and J lost 2; bases outside the gene matches: 7. Germline CDR1 MNHEY, CDR2 SVGEGT. The CDR3 sequence is CASSYSGTGINTEAFF. The CDR3 coding sequence is TGTGCCAGCAGTTATTCCGGGACAGGGATTAACACTGAAGCTTTCTTT.

This chain joins TRBV7-9 and TRBJ1-1; 9 nucleotides agree with TRBD1. The V segment lost 4 bases and the J segment 3 bases; nucleotides outside the gene matches: 0. Germline V gene data show CDR1 as SEHNR and CDR2 as FQNEAQ (reference sequence). This CDR3 has 13 amino acids. This chain's CDR3 is CASSWTGDTEAFF. The CDR3 DNA reads TGTGCCAGCAGCTGGACAGGGGACACTGAAGCTTTCTTT.

The genes are TRBV6-5 and TRBJ2-5; no reliable D call. Trimming cost V 1 base and J 2 bases, with 8 bases left between them. Germline V lookup: CDR1 MNHEY, CDR2 SVGAGI. CDR3 length: 14 residues. CDR3 sequence (DNA): TGTGCCAGCAGTTACTTGGCAGAACAAGAGACCCAGTACTTC. Its translation is CASSYLAEQETQYF.

The chain is built from TRBV29-1 and TRBJ2-7, with a possible D match to TRBD1 (5 bases). Looked up from germline, CDR1 is SQVTM and CDR2 is ANQGSEA. CDR3 length: 14 amino acids. V was shortened by 6 bases and J by 6 bases, with 21 bases between the two germline ends. The CDR3 DNA is TGCAGCGTATACCAGGGCACCCCGACGGGCGAGCAGTACTTC. It specifies CSVYQGTPTGEQYF.

This clone was seen only a few times. The rearrangement links TRBV18 to TRBJ1-4; 7 nucleotides line up with TRBD1. Germline trimming cut 5 bases from V and 5 bases from J; bases unmatched to any gene: 5. Germline CDR1 is KGHSH and CDR2 is LQKENI. This CDR3 has 14 amino acids. The DNA of the CDR3 is TGTGCCAGCTCAGTCCAGGGGGTCAATGAAAAACTGTTTTTT. Its protein product is CASSVQGVNEKLFF.

Of note for this clone: This could be a read error, since a much larger clone is one nucleotide away. This chain connects TRBV11-3 to TRBJ1-1; no clear D gene. Germline lookup yields CDR1 SGHNT and CDR2 YENEEA. Trimming removed 1 base from V and 1 base from J, with 4 bases in between. The CDR3 sequence is 13 residues long. The CDR3 DNA reads as TGTGCCAGCAGCTTAGTCGGGAACACTGAAGCTTTCTTT. It specifies CASSLVGNTEAFF.

This rearrangement joins TRBV7-2 to TRBJ1-5; D is possibly TRBD1 (5 bases). Germline loops: CDR1 SGHTA, CDR2 FQGNSA. V lost 7 bases and J lost 3, with 16 bases in between. CDR3 length: 15 residues. This chain's CDR3 is CASTAAGVPNQPQHF. CDR3 in DNA: TGTGCCAGCACCGCCGCGGGGGTCCCCAATCAGCCCCAGCATTTT.

This rearrangement joins TRBV6-5 to TRBJ2-3; 11 nucleotides match TRBD1. Germline V CDR1 and CDR2: MNHEY, SVGAGI. V was pared by 8 bases and J by 4 bases, with 5 bases of the junction left unmatched. The CDR3 has 14 residues. The CDR3 sequence: CASADRGQSDTQYF. CDR3 nucleotides: TGTGCCAGCGCGGACAGGGGGCAATCAGATACGCAGTATTTT.

The chain joins TRBV5-1 to TRBJ2-3, with D possibly being TRBD2 (5 bases). CDR1 SGHRS and CDR2 YFSETQ come from the germline V gene. Trimming took off 0 bases at V and 2 bases at J, with 10 bases between the two ends. CDR3 length: 15 amino acids. CDR3: CASSLAATITDTQYF. The DNA of the CDR3 is TGCGCCAGCAGCTTGGCTGCGACTATCACAGATACGCAGTATTTT.

The V call is TRBV7-9, the J call TRBJ1-1; a weak D match, TRBD1 (5 bases). From germline, CDR1 is SEHNR and CDR2 FQNEAQ (reference sequence). V shed 5 bases and J shed 7 bases, with 20 bases lying between them. The CDR3 runs 15 residues. CDR3 protein: CASSAQTGLGNEAFF. The CDR3 DNA follows: TGTGCCAGCAGCGCCCAAACGGGACTTGGAAATGAAGCTTTCTTT. Variable domain in full (rest from reference TRBV7-9 and TRBJ1-1): DTGVSQNPRHKITKRGQNVTFRCDPISEHNRLYWYRQTLGQGPEFLTYFQNEAQLEKSRLLSDRFSAERPKGSFSTLEIQRTEQGDSAMYLCASSAQTGLGNEAFFGQGTRLTVV.

V usage is TRBV13 and J usage is TRBJ2-2; a possible D gene is TRBD2 (6 bases). Trimming cost V 3 bases and J 5 bases, with 22 bases left between them. CDR3 length: 18 residues. The germline CDR1 and CDR2 sequences are PRHDT and FYEKMQ (reference sequence). As DNA, the CDR3 is TGTGCCAGCAGCTTCTTCTCCTTAGCGGACGCGTCGACCGGGGAGCTGTTTTTT. Translated, it gives CASSFFSLADASTGELFF. The whole variable domain, filled in from reference TRBV13 and TRBJ2-2, reads AAGVIQSPRHLIKEKRETATLKCYPIPRHDTVYWYQQGPGQDPQFLISFYEKMQSDKGSIPDRFSAQQFSDYHSELNMSSLELGDSALYFCASSFFSLADASTGELFFGEGSRLTVL.

The V gene is TRBV7-9, the J gene TRBJ2-3, with 7 bases identical to TRBD2. Germline V CDR1 and CDR2: SEHNR, FQNEAQ (reference sequence). V shed 3 bases, J shed 5 bases, and the junction held 5 bases outside the gene matches. The CDR3 runs to 14 residues. This CDR3 is CASSFSREGDTQYF. In DNA, the CDR3 is TGTGCCAGCAGCTTTAGCAGGGAGGGAGATACGCAGTATTTT.

The V gene is TRBV7-9, the J gene TRBJ1-5, with a weak D call TRBD1 (5 bases). CDR3 length: 16 amino acids. CDR1 and CDR2 from the germline V gene are SEHNR and FQNEAQ (reference sequence). V dropped 5 bases and J dropped 6 bases, with 20 bases sitting between them. CDR3 sequence: CASSPGITGGGQPQHF. Here the CDR3 DNA reads TGTGCCAGCAGCCCCGGGATCACGGGGGGAGGTCAGCCCCAGCATTTT. Supplemented by reference TRBV7-9 and TRBJ1-5, the full variable domain reads DTGVSQNPRHKITKRGQNVTFRCDPISEHNRLYWYRQTLGQGPEFLTYFQNEAQLEKSRLLSDRFSAERPKGSFSTLEIQRTEQGDSAMYLCASSPGITGGGQPQHFGDGTRLSIL.

The CDR3 reads CASSGRQGWVSPLHF. CDR3 DNA: TGTGCCAGCAGTGGACGACAGGGATGGGTTTCACCCCTCCACTTT. This chain uses TRBV27 with TRBJ1-6; 7 nucleotides match TRBD1. CDR3 size: 15 residues. Germline V CDR1 and CDR2: MNHEY, SMNVEV (reference sequence). With V trimmed by 5 bases and J by 9 bases, 10 bases remained unmatched.